These T cell receptor beta chains were read from a single sample in a study of blood T cell repertoires in COVID-19. The table came from immunoSEQ multiplex PCR; TCRdb's copy has only in-frame clones and leaves some out. Among 300,000 to 350,000 clones listed, 90% were seen once. Sequencing was performed on PBMCs or T cells enriched from blood (not recorded which). The receptors come from a woman aged 25-40 years who had been exposed to COVID-19. CDR3s include the opening cysteine and the closing phenylalanine or tryptophan. A D gene is named only where the DNA matches it firmly. Clone size, where shown, is once, few, many, or a class for clones that have expanded.

CDR3nt	CDR3aa	j_gene	v_gene	d_gene	abundance
TGTGCCAGCAGTTCAGGACAGGGGGCGGGCGGAAACACCATATATTTT	CASSSGQGAGGNTIYF	TRBJ1-3	TRBV2	TRBD1	once
TGTGCCAGCAGCCCACAAGGGGCCTACGAGCAGTACTTC	CASSPQGAYEQYF	TRBJ2-7	TRBV13	-	-
TGTGCCAGCAGTCCAAGGACAGGGATGGATCACTATGGCTACACCTTC	CASSPRTGMDHYGYTF	TRBJ1-2	TRBV27	TRBD1	-
TGTGCCAGCAGTTTATGGGGGCAGGGGCAACACAATGAGCAGTTCTTC	CASSLWGQGQHNEQFF	TRBJ2-1	TRBV28	-	-
TGTGCCAGCAGCAGCCTTTACAATGAGCAGTTCTTC	CASSSLYNEQFF	TRBJ2-1	TRBV9	-	-
TGCAGTGCTAGTCCGGCAGGGGGCTTCTACAATGAGCAGTTCTTC	CSASPAGGFYNEQFF	TRBJ2-1	TRBV20-1	TRBD1	-
TGTGCCAGCAGGCGGACAGGGGGAGCTGAAGCTTTCTTT	CASRRTGGAEAFF	TRBJ1-1	TRBV6-5	TRBD1	-
TGTGCCAGCAGCCAAACCCCTGAGCCGCGTGGAGATACGCAGTATTTT	CASSQTPEPRGDTQYF	TRBJ2-3	TRBV3-1/TRBV3-2	-	-
TGTGCCAGTAGTAACGGACAGGGAGATTACGGCTACACCTTC	CASSNGQGDYGYTF	TRBJ1-2	TRBV19	TRBD1	-
TGTGCCAGCAGCCCTCTAGCGGGGCGCACAGATACGCAGTATTTT	CASSPLAGRTDTQYF	TRBJ2-3	TRBV7-2	TRBD2	-
TGTGCCAGCAGTGGGCCACCGGGACAGGGGTTAAATGAGCAGTTCTTC	CASSGPPGQGLNEQFF	TRBJ2-1	TRBV6-1	TRBD1	-
TGTGCCAGCAGTTACTCGCCGGAGACGCAGGGTGCTTTT	CASSYSPETQGAF	TRBJ1-3	TRBV6-5	-	-
TGTGCCAACGGCAGGGGAACTTTGGGTGGCTACACCTTC	CANGRGTLGGYTF	TRBJ1-2	TRBV2	-	-
TGTGCCAGCAGCTTAGTTGGGGGGAATCAGCCCCAGCATTTT	CASSLVGGNQPQHF	TRBJ1-5	TRBV7-2	-	once
TGCGCCAGCAGCTTGGAGACGGGAAACTATGGCTACACCTTC	CASSLETGNYGYTF	TRBJ1-2	TRBV5-1	-	-
TGTGCCAGCAGCAACCGGGACACTAACTATGGCTACACCTTC	CASSNRDTNYGYTF	TRBJ1-2	TRBV9	-	-
TGTGCCAGCAGTCTTTCACTAGCGGGGGTATATTCTGGGGCCAACGTCCTGACTTTC	CASSLSLAGVYSGANVLTF	TRBJ2-6	TRBV2	TRBD2	-
TGCGCCAGCAGTTGGCAGGGGAGTGAAAAACTGTTTTTT	CASSWQGSEKLFF	TRBJ1-4	TRBV5-1	-	-
TGCGCCAGCAGCTTCAACAGGGGGCCCTTTGAGCAGTACTTC	CASSFNRGPFEQYF	TRBJ2-7	TRBV5-1	TRBD1	-
TGTGCCAGCTCCGGGACAGGGGTCAATCAGCCCCAGCATTTT	CASSGTGVNQPQHF	TRBJ1-5	TRBV6-5	TRBD1	-
TGTGCTAGTGGTTTGTCCCCCGTGACTAGCGGGGATGTCACAGATACGCAGTATTTT	CASGLSPVTSGDVTDTQYF	TRBJ2-3	TRBV12-5	TRBD2	-
TGTGCCAGCAGCGAGGGCAACCGTGAAGCTTTCTTT	CASSEGNREAFF	TRBJ1-1	TRBV6-5	-	-
TGCGCCAGCAGCTTGCTAGGGGGCGACTATGGCTACACCTTC	CASSLLGGDYGYTF	TRBJ1-2	TRBV5-1	TRBD1	-
TGCGCCAGCAGCCATGGAGTCAATGAAGCTTTCTTT	CASSHGVNEAFF	TRBJ1-1	TRBV4-1	-	-
TGTGCCAGCAGTTATAGAGGGTACACTGAAGCTTTCTTT	CASSYRGYTEAFF	TRBJ1-1	TRBV6-5	-	-
TGTGCCAGCAGCCAGAGAGGCTCGCGGGGAACACCCGGGGAGCAGTACTTC	CASSQRGSRGTPGEQYF	TRBJ2-7	TRBV3-1/TRBV3-2	-	-
TGTGCCATCAGTGGACAGGGGGGTTCTGGTGGAAACACCATATATTTT	CAISGQGGSGGNTIYF	TRBJ1-3	TRBV10-3	TRBD1	-
TGTGCCAGCAGTTTATCCCGCGGAGCCGTCTCCTACGAGCAGTACTTC	CASSLSRGAVSYEQYF	TRBJ2-7	TRBV27	-	-
TGTGCCAGCACTACAGGGGGCAGTGAAAAACTGTTTTTT	CASTTGGSEKLFF	TRBJ1-4	TRBV7-2	TRBD1	-
TGTGCCAGCAGCTTGTTCGGGGGGGGAGGAAACACCATATATTTT	CASSLFGGGGNTIYF	TRBJ1-3	TRBV5-4	-	-
TGTGCCAGCAGTGAACTAGGACAGGGCTCCCACGAGCAGTACTTC	CASSELGQGSHEQYF	TRBJ2-7	TRBV2	TRBD1	-
TGTGCCAGCAGTTATCTGGGGCGGAACTATGGCTACACCTTC	CASSYLGRNYGYTF	TRBJ1-2	TRBV5-6	-	-
TGTGCCAGCAGCTTAGGACAGGCCTTTTCCTACGAGCAGTACTTC	CASSLGQAFSYEQYF	TRBJ2-7	TRBV7-9	-	-
TGTGCCAGTAGGCGAGAAGAGATCCAGTACTTC	CASRREEIQYF	TRBJ2-5	TRBV19	-	-
TGTGCCAGCAGCCAAGGCGTGACAGGTCTAACCTACGAGCAGTACTTC	CASSQGVTGLTYEQYF	TRBJ2-7	TRBV3-1/TRBV3-2	-	-
TGTGCCAGCAGCCAAGGGTTTGCGTTCCAAGAGACCCAGTACTTC	CASSQGFAFQETQYF	TRBJ2-5	TRBV3-1/TRBV3-2	-	-
TGTGCCAGCAGTTACCTTGGCCTCTCTGGAAACACCATATATTTT	CASSYLGLSGNTIYF	TRBJ1-3	TRBV6-5	-	-
TGTGCCAGTACCCCGGACTCGAGTAGCAATCAGCCCCAGCATTTT	CASTPDSSSNQPQHF	TRBJ1-5	TRBV19	-	-